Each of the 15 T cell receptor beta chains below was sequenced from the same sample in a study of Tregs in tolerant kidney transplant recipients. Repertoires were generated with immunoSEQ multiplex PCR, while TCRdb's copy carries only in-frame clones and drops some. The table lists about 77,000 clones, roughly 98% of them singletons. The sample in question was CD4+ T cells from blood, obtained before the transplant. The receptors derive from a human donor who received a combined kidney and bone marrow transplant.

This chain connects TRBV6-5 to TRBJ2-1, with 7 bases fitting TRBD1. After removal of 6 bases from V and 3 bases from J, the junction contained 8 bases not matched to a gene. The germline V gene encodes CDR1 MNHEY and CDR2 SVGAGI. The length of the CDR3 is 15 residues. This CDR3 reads CASSTDRVDYNEQFF. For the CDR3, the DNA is TGTGCCAGCAGCACCGACAGGGTTGACTACAATGAGCAGTTCTTC.

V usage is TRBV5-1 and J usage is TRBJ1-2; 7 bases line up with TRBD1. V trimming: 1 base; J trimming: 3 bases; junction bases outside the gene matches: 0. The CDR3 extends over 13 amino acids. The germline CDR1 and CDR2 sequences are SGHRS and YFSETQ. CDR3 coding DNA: TGCGCCAGCAGCTTGACAGGGGACTATGGCTACACCTTC. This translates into CASSLTGDYGYTF. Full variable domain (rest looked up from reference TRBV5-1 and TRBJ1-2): KAGVTQTPRYLIKTRGQQVTLSCSPISGHRSVSWYQQTPGQGLQFLFEYFSETQRNKGNFPGRFSGRQFSNSRSEMNVSTLELGDSALYLCASSLTGDYGYTFGSGTRLTVV.

Here the CDR3 DNA reads TGCGCCAGCAGCAGATGGACAGGGAACGAGCAGTACTTC. Its translation is CASSRWTGNEQYF. J is TRBJ2-7 and V is TRBV5-1, with TRBD1 matching over 8 bases. Germline CDR1 and CDR2: SGHRS and YFSETQ. The CDR3 extends over 13 amino acids. After removal of 4 bases from V and 5 bases from J, the junction contained 5 bases not matched to a gene.

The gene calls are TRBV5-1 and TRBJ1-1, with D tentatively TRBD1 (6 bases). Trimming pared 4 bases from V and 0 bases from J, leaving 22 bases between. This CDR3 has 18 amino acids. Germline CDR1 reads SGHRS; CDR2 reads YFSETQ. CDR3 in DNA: TGCGCCAGCAGCCCAGGGGACCGCGGGGGAGCTATGAACACTGAAGCTTTCTTT. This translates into CASSPGDRGGAMNTEAFF.

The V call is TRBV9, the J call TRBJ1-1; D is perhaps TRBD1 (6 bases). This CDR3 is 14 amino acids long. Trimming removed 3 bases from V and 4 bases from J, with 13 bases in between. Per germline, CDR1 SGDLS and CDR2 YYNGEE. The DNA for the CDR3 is TGTGCCAGCAGCGCACAGGGTGGGAGCACTGAAGCTTTCTTT. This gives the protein CASSAQGGSTEAFF.

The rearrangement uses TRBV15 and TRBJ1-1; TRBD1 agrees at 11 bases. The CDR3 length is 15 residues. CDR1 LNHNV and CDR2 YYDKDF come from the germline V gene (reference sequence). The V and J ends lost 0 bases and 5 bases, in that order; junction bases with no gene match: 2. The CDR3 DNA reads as TGTGCCACCAGCAGAGACGGGACAGGGGGAACTGAAGCTTTCTTT. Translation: CATSRDGTGGTEAFF.

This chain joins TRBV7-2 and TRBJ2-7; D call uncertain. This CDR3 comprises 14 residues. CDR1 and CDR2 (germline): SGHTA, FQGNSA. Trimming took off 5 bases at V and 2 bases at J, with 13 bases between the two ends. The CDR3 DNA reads TGTGCCAGCAGCCATTCCGTAGAGACCTACGAGCAGTACTTC. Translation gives CASSHSVETYEQYF.

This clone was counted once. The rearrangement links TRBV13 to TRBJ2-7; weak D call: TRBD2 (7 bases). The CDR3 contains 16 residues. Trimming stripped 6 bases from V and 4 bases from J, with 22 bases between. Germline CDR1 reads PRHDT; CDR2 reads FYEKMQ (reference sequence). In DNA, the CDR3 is TGTGCCAGCAGTTCCCCCCCGGTGGGGGGGGCTTACGAGCAGTACTTC. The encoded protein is CASSSPPVGGAYEQYF.

CDR3 coding DNA: TGCAGTGGCGGACTAACAGATACGCAGTATTTT. Amino acids: CSGGLTDTQYF. The genes are TRBV20-1 and TRBJ2-3, with D possibly being TRBD2 (6 bases). CDR1 is DFQATT and CDR2 is SNEGSKA in the germline V gene (reference sequence). There are 11 residues in the CDR3. V was cut by 7 bases and J by 3 bases, with 8 bases left in between.

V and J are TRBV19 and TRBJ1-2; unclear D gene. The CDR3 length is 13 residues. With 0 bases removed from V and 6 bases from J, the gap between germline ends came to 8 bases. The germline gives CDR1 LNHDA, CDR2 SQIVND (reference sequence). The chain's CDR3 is CASSIESPNGYTF. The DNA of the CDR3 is TGTGCCAGTAGTATAGAAAGCCCTAATGGCTACACCTTC.

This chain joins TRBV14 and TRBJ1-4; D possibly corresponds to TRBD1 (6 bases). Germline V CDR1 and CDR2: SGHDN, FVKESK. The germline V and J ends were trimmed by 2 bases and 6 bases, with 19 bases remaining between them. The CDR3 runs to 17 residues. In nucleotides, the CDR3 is TGTGCCAGCAGCCAAACACGAAAACAGGGATATCATGAAAAACTGTTTTTT. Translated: CASSQTRKQGYHEKLFF.

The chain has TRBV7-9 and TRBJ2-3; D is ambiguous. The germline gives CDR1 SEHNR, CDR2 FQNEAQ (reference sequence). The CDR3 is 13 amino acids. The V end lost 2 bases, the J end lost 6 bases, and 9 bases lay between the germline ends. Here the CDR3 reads CASSLPTQDTQYF. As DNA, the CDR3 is TGTGCCAGCAGCTTACCGACACAGGATACGCAGTATTTT.

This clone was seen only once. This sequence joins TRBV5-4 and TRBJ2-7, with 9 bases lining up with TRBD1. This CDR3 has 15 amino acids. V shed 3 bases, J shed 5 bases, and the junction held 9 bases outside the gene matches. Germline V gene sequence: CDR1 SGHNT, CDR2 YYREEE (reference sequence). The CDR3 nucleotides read TGTGCCAGCAGCTCCCCCTGGACAGGGGAGAACGAGCAGTACTTC. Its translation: CASSSPWTGENEQYF. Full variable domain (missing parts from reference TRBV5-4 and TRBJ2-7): ETGVTQSPTHLIKTRGQQVTLRCSSQSGHNTVSWYQQALGQGPQFIFQYYREEENGRGNFPPRFSGLQFPNYSSELNVNALELDDSALYLCASSSPWTGENEQYFGPGTRLTVT.

The CDR3: CAGRDRVIANEKLFF. The DNA for the CDR3 is TGTGCCGGCCGAGACAGGGTAATCGCTAATGAAAAACTGTTTTTT. The chain uses TRBV2 and TRBJ1-4, with 7 bases fitting TRBD1. The CDR3 runs to 15 residues. Trimming removed 11 bases from V and 3 bases from J; junction bases left unmatched: 12. CDR1 and CDR2 from the germline V gene are SNHLY and FYNNEI.

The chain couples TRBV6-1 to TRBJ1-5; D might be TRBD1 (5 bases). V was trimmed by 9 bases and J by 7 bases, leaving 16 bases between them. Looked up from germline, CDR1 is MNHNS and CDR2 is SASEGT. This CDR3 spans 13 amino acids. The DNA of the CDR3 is TGTGCCAGTTCGACAGTAAAGATCCAGCCCCAGCATTTT. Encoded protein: CASSTVKIQPQHF.